The 2 T cell receptor beta chains below were found in one sample sequenced in a study of T cell repertoires in cytomegalovirus infection. A single record per CDR3 protein comes from TCRdb applying MiXCR to the reads. This table has roughly 990,000 distinct CDR3 sequences, 30% to 40% appearing once. Their antigens remain unidentified. Sample: cultured CD8+ T cells from PBMCs, taken from culture after CMV antigen stimulation. The source is a human donor in good health (CMV status not recorded). Some clones in this sample may be carry-over from other donors' samples.

This CDR3 reads CASSHRFEEEPQHF. CDR3 bases: TGCGCCAGCAGCCACCGTTTCGAGGAGGAGCCCCAGCATTTT. The V and J genes are TRBV4-1 and TRBJ1-5, with no clear D. Trimming pared 3 bases from V and 8 bases from J, leaving 14 bases between. Germline lookup yields CDR1 MGHRA and CDR2 YSYEKL. This CDR3 spans 14 amino acids.

This clonotype was detected only a few times. The rearrangement joins TRBV20-1 to TRBJ2-7; 8 bases match TRBD2. The length of the CDR3 is 15 residues. The V gene's germline CDR1 is DFQATT and CDR2 SNEGSKA (reference sequence). V was pared by 0 bases and J by 1 base, with 5 bases of the junction left unmatched. The CDR3 loop reads CSARDFAGGSYEQYF. The CDR3 nucleotides are TGCAGTGCTAGAGATTTTGCGGGGGGTTCCTACGAGCAGTACTTC.